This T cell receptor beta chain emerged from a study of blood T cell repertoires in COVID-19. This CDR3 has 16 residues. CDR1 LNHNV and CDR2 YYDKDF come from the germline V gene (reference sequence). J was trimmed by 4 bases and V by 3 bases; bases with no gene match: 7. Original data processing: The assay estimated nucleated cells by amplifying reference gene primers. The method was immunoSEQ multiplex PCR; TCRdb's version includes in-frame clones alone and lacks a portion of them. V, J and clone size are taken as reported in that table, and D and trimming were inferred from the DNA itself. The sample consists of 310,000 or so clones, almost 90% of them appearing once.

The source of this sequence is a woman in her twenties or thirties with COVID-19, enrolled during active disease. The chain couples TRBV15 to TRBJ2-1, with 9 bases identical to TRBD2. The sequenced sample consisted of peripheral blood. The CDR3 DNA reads TGTGCCACCAGCAGGGAAGCGGGAGGTGTGTACAATGAGCAGTTCTTC. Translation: CATSREAGGVYNEQFF. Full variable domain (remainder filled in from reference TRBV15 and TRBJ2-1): DAMVIQNPRYQVTQFGKPVTLSCSQTLNHNVMYWYQQKSSQAPKLLFHYYDKDFNNEADTPDNFQSRRPNTSFCFLDIRSPGLGDTAMYLCATSREAGGVYNEQFFGPGTRLTVL.